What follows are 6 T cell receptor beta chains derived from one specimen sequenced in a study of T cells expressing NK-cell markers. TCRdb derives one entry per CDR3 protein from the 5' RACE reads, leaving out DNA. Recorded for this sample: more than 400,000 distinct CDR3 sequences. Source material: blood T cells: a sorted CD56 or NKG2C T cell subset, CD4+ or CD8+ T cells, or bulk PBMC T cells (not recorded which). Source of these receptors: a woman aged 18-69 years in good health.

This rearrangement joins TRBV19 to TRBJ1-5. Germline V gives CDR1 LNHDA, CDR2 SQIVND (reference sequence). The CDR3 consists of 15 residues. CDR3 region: CASSPEHNGNQPQHF.

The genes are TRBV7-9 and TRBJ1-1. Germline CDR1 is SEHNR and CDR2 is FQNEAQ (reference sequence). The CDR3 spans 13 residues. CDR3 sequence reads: CASSLGYDTEAFF.

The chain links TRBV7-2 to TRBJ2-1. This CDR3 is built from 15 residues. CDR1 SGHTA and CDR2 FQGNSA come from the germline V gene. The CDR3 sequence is CASSLASTIDGEQFF.

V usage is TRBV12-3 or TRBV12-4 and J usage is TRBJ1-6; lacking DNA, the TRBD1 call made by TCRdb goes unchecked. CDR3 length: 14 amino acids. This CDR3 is CASSRQGVHSPLHF.

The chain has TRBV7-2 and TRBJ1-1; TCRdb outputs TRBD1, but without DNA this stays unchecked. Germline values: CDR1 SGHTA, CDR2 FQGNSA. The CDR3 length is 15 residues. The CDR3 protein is CASSSQQVGNTEAFF.

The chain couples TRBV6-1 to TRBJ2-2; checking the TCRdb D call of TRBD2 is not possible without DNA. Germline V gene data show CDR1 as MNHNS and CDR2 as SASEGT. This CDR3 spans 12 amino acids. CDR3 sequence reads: CASSLEVGELFF.